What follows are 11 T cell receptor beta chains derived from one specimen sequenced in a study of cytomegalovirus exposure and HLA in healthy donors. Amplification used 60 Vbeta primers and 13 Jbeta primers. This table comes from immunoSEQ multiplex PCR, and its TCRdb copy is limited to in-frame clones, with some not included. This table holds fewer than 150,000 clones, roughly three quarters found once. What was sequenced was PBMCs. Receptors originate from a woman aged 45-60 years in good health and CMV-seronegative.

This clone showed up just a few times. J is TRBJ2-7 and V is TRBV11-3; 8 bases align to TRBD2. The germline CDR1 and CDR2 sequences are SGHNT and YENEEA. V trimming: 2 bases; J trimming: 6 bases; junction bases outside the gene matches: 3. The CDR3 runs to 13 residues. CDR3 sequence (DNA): TGTGCCAGCAGCTTATATCTAGCGGGCGAGCAGTACTTC. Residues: CASSLYLAGEQYF. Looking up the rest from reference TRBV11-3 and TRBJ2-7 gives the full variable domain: EAGVVQSPRYKIIEKKQPVAFWCNPISGHNTLYWYLQNLGQGPELLIRYENEEAVDDSQLPKDRFSAERLKGVDSTLKIQPAELGDSAVYLCASSLYLAGEQYFGPGTRLTVT.

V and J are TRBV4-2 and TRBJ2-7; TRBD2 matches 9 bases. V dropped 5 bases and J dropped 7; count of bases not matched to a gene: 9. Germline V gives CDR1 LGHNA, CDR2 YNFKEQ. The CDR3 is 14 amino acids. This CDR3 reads CASSLAGVLPEQYF. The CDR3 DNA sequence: TGTGCCAGCAGCTTAGCGGGGGTTCTTCCGGAGCAGTACTTC.

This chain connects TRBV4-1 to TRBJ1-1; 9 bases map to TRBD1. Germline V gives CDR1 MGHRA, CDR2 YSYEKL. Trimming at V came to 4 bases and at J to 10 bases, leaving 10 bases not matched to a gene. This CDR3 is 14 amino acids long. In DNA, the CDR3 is TGCGCCAGCAGCCTCGGGTTGACAGGGGGGTTAGCTTTCTTT. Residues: CASSLGLTGGLAFF.

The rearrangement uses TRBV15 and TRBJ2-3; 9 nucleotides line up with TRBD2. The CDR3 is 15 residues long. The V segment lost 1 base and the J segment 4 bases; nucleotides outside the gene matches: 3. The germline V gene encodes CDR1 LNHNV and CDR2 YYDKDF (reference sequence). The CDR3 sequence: CATSRVASGADTQYF. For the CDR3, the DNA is TGTGCCACCAGCAGAGTGGCTAGCGGGGCAGATACGCAGTATTTT.

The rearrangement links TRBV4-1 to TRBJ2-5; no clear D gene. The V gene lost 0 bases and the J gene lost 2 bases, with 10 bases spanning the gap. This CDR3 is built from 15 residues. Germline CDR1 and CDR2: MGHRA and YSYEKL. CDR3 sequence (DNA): TGCGCCAGCAGCCAAGATCGGGTGGTACAAGAGACCCAGTACTTC. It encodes CASSQDRVVQETQYF.

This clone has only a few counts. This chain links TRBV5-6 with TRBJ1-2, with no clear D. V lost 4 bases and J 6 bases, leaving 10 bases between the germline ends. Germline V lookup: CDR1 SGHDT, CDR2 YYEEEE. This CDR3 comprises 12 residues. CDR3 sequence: CASSKGRDGYTF. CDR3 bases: TGTGCCAGCAGCAAAGGGAGGGATGGCTACACCTTC.

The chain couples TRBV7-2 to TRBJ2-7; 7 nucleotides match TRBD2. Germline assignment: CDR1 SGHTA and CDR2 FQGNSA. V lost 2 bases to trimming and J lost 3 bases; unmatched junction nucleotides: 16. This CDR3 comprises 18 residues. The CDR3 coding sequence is TGTGCCAGCAGCTTAAGGGATGGGAGGTCTAGCGGTCTCTACGAGCAGTACTTC. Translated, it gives CASSLRDGRSSGLYEQYF.

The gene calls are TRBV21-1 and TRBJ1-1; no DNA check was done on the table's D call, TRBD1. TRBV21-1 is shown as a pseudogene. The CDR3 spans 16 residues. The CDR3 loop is CASSKGTGGGNTEAFF. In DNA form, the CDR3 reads TGTGCCAGCAGCAAAGGGACAGGGGGCGGGAACACTGAAGCTTTCTTT.

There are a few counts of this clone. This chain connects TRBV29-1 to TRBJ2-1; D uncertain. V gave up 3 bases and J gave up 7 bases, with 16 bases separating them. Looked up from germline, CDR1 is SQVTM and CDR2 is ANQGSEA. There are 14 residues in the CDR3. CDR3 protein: CSVDDRVFRNEQFF. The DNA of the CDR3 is TGCAGCGTTGATGACCGGGTGTTTAGGAATGAGCAGTTCTTC.

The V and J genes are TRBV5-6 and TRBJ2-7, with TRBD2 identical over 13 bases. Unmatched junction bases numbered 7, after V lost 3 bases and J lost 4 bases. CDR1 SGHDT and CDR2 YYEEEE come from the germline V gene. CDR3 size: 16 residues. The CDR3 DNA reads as TGTGCCAGCAGCTATCCAGGGACTAGCGGGGTGTACGAGCAGTACTTC. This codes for CASSYPGTSGVYEQYF. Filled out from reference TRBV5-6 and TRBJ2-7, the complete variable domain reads DAGVTQSPTHLIKTRGQQVTLRCSPKSGHDTVSWYQQALGQGPQFIFQYYEEEERQRGNFPDRFSGHQFPNYSSELNVNALLLGDSALYLCASSYPGTSGVYEQYFGPGTRLTVT.

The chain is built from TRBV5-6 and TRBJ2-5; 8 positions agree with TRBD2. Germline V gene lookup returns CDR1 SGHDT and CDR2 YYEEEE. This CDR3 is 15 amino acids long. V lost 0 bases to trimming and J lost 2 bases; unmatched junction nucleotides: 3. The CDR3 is CASSLVRGAQETQYF. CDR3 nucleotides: TGTGCCAGCAGCTTGGTGCGGGGGGCGCAAGAGACCCAGTACTTC.